This T cell receptor beta chain was found in a study of identical twins. This clonotype was seen a few times. This CDR3 is 13 amino acids long. CDR1 and CDR2 from the germline V gene are MGHRA and YSYEKL. V gave up 0 bases and J gave up 11 bases, with 14 bases separating them. TCRdb redid the calling of the 5' RACE reads with MiXCR, one entry per CDR3 protein. The profile shows 250,000 to 300,000 distinct CDR3 sequences, around 8% of them singletons. The same sample was also used in a study of yellow fever vaccine responses in identical twins.

The chain links TRBV4-1 to TRBJ2-7; D is perhaps TRBD2 (7 bases). The sequence was obtained from a woman aged 18-35 years in good health. The sequenced material came from CD8+ T cells sorted from blood. The CDR3 sequence: CASSQDGPGGEYF. In nucleotides, the CDR3 is TGCGCCAGCAGCCAAGATGGGCCGGGGGGCGAGTACTTC.